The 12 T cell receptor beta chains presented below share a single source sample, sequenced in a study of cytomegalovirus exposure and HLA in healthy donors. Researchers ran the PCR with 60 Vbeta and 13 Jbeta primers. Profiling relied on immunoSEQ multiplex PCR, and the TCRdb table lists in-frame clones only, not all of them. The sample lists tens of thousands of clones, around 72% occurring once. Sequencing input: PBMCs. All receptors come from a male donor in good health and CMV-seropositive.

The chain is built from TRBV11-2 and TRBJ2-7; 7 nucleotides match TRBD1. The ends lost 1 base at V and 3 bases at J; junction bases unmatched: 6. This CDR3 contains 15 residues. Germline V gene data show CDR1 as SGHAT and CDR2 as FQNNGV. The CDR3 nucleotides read TGTGCCAGCAGCTTAGTAATAGGGGGCTTCTACGAGCAGTACTTC. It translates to CASSLVIGGFYEQYF.

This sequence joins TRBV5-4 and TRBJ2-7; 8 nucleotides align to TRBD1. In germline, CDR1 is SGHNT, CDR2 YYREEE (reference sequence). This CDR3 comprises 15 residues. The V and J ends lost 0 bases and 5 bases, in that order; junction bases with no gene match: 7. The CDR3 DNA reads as TGTGCCAGCAGCTTGGTAGGCAGGGGGCAGAACGAGCAGTACTTC. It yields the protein CASSLVGRGQNEQYF.

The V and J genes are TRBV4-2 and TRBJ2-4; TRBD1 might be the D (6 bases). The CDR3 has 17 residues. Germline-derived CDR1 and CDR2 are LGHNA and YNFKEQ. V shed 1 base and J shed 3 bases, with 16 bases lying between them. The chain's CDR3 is CASSQGGGSFGKNIQYF. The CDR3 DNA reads TGTGCCAGCAGCCAAGGAGGGGGTTCCTTCGGCAAAAACATTCAGTACTTC.

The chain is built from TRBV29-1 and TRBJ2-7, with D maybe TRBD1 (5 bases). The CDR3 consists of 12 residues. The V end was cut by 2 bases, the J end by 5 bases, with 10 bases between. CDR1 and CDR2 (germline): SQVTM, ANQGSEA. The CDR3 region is CSVERARDEQYF. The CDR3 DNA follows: TGCAGCGTTGAACGGGCCAGGGACGAGCAGTACTTC.

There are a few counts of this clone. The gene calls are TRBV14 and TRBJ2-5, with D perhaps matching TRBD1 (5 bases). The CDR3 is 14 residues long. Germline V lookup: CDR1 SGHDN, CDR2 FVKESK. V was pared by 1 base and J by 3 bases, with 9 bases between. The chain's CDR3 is CASSQVAGKETQYF. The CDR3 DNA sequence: TGTGCCAGCAGCCAAGTTGCAGGGAAAGAGACCCAGTACTTC.

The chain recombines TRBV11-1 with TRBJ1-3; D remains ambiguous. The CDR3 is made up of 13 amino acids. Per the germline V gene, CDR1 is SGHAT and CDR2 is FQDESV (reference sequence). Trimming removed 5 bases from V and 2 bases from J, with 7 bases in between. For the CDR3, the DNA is TGTGCCAGCAGCACAGATACTGGAAACACCATATATTTT. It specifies CASSTDTGNTIYF.

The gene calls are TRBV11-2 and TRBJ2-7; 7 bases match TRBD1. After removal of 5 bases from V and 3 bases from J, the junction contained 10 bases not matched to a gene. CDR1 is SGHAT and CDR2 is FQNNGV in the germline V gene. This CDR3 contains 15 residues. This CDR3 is CASSAAQGIYYEQYF. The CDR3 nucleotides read TGTGCCAGCAGCGCGGCACAGGGGATTTACTACGAGCAGTACTTC.

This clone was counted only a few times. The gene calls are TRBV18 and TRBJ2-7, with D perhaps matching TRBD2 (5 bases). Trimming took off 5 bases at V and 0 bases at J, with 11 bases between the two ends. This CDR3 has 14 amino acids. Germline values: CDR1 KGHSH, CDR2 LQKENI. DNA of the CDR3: TGTGCCAGCTCAGAGGGCCTCAACTCCTACGAGCAGTACTTC. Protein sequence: CASSEGLNSYEQYF. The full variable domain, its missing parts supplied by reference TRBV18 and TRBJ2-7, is NAGVMQNPRHLVRRRGQEARLRCSPMKGHSHVYWYRQLPEEGLKFMVYLQKENIIDESGMPKERFSAEFPKEGPSILRIQQVVRGDSAAYFCASSEGLNSYEQYFGPGTRLTVT.

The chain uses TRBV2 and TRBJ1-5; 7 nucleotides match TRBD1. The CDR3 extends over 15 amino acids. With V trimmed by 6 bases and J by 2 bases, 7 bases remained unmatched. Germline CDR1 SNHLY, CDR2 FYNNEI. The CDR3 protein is CASREQGLGNQPQHF. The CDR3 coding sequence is TGTGCCAGCAGGGAACAGGGGTTGGGCAATCAGCCCCAGCATTTT.

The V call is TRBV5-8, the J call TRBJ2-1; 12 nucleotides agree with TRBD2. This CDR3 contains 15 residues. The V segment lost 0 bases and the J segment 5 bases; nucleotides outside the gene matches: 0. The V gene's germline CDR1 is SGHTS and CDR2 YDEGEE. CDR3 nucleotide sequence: TGTGCCAGCAGCTTGGGGACTAGCGGGGACAATGAGCAGTTCTTC. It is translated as CASSLGTSGDNEQFF.

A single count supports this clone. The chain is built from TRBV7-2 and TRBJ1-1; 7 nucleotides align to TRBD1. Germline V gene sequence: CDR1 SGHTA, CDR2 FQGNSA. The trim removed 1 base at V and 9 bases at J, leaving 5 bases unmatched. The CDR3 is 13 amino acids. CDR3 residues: CASSLGTQGKAFF. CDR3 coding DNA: TGTGCCAGCAGCTTAGGAACACAGGGGAAAGCTTTCTTT.

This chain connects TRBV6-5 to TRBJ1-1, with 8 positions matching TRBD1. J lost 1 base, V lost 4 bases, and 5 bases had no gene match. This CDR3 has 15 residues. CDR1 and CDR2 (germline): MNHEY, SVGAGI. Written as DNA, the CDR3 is TGTGCCAGCAGTTCCGACAGGGGCCAGAACACTGAAGCTTTCTTT. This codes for CASSSDRGQNTEAFF.